In its sample, the clone carrying this T cell receptor beta chain was seen many times. This specimen comes from a study of regulatory T cells in long-lasting Graves disease. V lost 1 base, J lost 0 bases, and 8 bases lay in between. CDR1 is SGHTA and CDR2 is FQGTGA in the germline V gene. CDR3 length: 15 residues. Libraries of TCR beta came from iRepertoire HTBI primers plus Arm-PCR of CDR3 regions. One entry per CDR3 protein, called by TCRdb with MiXCR from the multiplex PCR reads. Of more than 400,000 distinct CDR3 sequences in the sample, less than 20% were seen once. Time point denoted: newly diagnosed GD, antithyroid drugs for less than 3 months. The TCR library was prepared using RNA isolated from PBMCs. Per American Thyroid Association guidelines, Graves' disease was diagnosed. Separately, the same data were catalogued under a study of T cells in Graves' hyperthyroidism and ophthalmopathy. According to that study: Most clonotypes expanded in thyroid above 0.001 were likewise present in blood.

V and J are TRBV7-3 and TRBJ2-3; D is undetermined. The sequences come from peripheral blood mononuclear cells (PBMCs), collected at new diagnosis, from a patient treated with antithyroid drugs. The sequence was obtained from a woman between 25 and 40 years old with Graves disease. The CDR3 DNA reads TGTGCCAGCAGCTTAATATACGGGAGCACAGATACGCAGTATTTT. Protein product: CASSLIYGSTDTQYF. Full variable domain (remainder filled in from reference TRBV7-3 and TRBJ2-3): GAGVSQTPSNKVTEKGKYVELRCDPISGHTALYWYRQSLGQGPEFLIYFQGTGAADDSGLPNDRFFAVRPEGSVSTLKIQRTERGDSAVYLCASSLIYGSTDTQYFGPGTRLTVL.